This T cell receptor beta chain was captured by sequencing in a study of cytomegalovirus exposure and HLA in healthy donors. Overall study results and limits: Segments of the TCR beta V type were, in most cases, productive about 90% or about 30% of the time in an earlier analysis. Confirmation was obtained in vitro that a few CMV-associated chains are specific for CMV antigens.

Worth noting for this clone: What it recognizes is unknown.

Germline values: CDR1 LGHNT, CDR2 FRNRAP. The junction had 8 bases not matched to a gene; V was cut back by 3 bases and J by 9 bases. This CDR3 is 15 amino acids long. PCR involved 60 Vbeta and 13 Jbeta primers. Profiling relied on immunoSEQ multiplex PCR, and the TCRdb table lists in-frame clones only, not all of them. Altogether 120,000 or so clones are present, approximately 80% being singletons, with the ten largest covering about 8.9%. Sequenced input: PBMCs. The gene calls are TRBV12-5 and TRBJ2-1; TRBD2 agrees at 10 bases. This TCR was sampled from a man in his thirties or forties in good health and CMV-seropositive. CDR3 amino acids: CASGFSSGGKGEQFF. CDR3 DNA sequence: TGTGCTAGTGGTTTTAGTAGCGGGGGGAAAGGTGAGCAGTTCTTC.